The 23 T cell receptor beta chains below were found in one sample sequenced in a study of blood T cells in healthy people across ages. Alongside a J-beta primer mix, a sample-barcoded 5' primer served in a second PCR lasting about 7 to 12 cycles. TCRdb re-derived calls from the 5' RACE reads in MiXCR, one entry per CDR3 protein. Of about 640,000 distinct CDR3 sequences detected, roughly 31% appear once; the ten largest clones hold 15% to 17%. The sequencing sample was made of blood. The receptors derive from a woman over 75 in good health.

This clonotype came up a few times. The chain is built from TRBV7-9 and TRBJ1-2; D might be TRBD1 (6 bases). This CDR3 has 17 amino acids. The V end was cut by 4 bases, the J end by 6 bases, with 24 bases between. Germline V CDR1 and CDR2: SEHNR, FQNEAQ (reference sequence). The CDR3 here is CASSSPAGGRSIDGYTF. CDR3 in DNA: TGTGCCAGCAGCTCTCCCGCGGGGGGCAGGAGTATAGATGGCTACACCTTC.

This clonotype was observed many times. This sequence joins TRBV7-2 and TRBJ2-7, with D perhaps matching TRBD2 (7 bases). V shed 0 bases and J shed 9 bases, with 21 bases lying between them. The CDR3 is 16 amino acids. Germline loops: CDR1 SGHTA, CDR2 FQGNSA. CDR3 sequence reads: CASSLAQGSGDPGQYF. The CDR3 DNA sequence: TGTGCCAGCAGCTTAGCGCAGGGGAGCGGGGACCCAGGGCAGTACTTC.

This clonotype came up once. A single base separates this from a much larger clone, so it may be a read error. The V gene is TRBV5-1, the J gene TRBJ1-2; possibly TRBD1 for D (5 bases). CDR3 length: 15 residues. CDR1 is SGHRS and CDR2 is YFSETQ in the germline V gene. The CDR3 coding sequence is TGCGCCAGCAGCCTCACGGGGGAGACCCACTATGACTACACCTTC. Protein: CASSLTGETHYDYTF.

The chain employs TRBV11-2 and TRBJ1-1, with D perhaps TRBD1 (6 bases). This CDR3 has 16 residues. Germline lookup yields CDR1 SGHAT and CDR2 FQNNGV. Trimming left V 1 base short and J 4 bases short, with 16 bases between. The CDR3 nucleotides read TGTGCCAGCAGCTTAGTACAGGGTAGTTCTGGCACTGAAGCTTTCTTT. Amino acids: CASSLVQGSSGTEAFF.

This clonotype showed up many times. The chain joins TRBV25-1 to TRBJ1-2; 9 bases are a match to TRBD1. The germline CDR1 and CDR2 sequences are MGHDK and SYGVNS. V lost 1 base and J lost 4; bases outside the gene matches: 4. The CDR3 is made up of 15 amino acids. CDR3 protein: CASSESQGAAYGYTF. The CDR3 DNA sequence: TGTGCCAGCAGTGAATCACAGGGGGCTGCCTATGGCTACACCTTC.

This clonotype was counted at least ten times. The genes are TRBV28 and TRBJ2-1; TRBD1 aligns across 7 bases. CDR3 length equals 15 residues. The J segment lost 10 bases and the V segment lost 2 bases, leaving 11 bases of the junction unmatched. The germline CDR1 and CDR2 sequences are MDHEN and SYDVKM. CDR3 DNA sequence: TGTGCCAGCAGTTTAACGGACGAGGGGGCGAGGGAGCAGTTCTTC. It translates to CASSLTDEGAREQFF.

Worth noting for this clonotype: This may stem from a read error, because a much larger clone lies one nucleotide away. This rearrangement joins TRBV7-9 to TRBJ2-4, with D possibly being TRBD1 or TRBD2 (5 bases each). V lost 4 bases, J lost 13 bases, and 20 bases lay in between. The CDR3 runs 14 residues. CDR1 is SEHNR and CDR2 is FQNEAQ in the germline V gene (reference sequence). The CDR3 DNA sequence: TGTGCCAGCAGCTCGGGTGTGGCCAGGGACGGGCAGTACTTC. This gives the protein CASSSGVARDGQYF.

This clonotype has just a few counts. A much larger clone is a single base away; this may be a read error. The rearrangement joins TRBV7-9 to TRBJ2-1; D possibly uses TRBD1 or TRBD2 (5 bases each). This CDR3 has 15 amino acids. CDR1 and CDR2 (germline): SEHNR, FQNEAQ (reference sequence). This chain's CDR3 is CASSFAGTSPNGQFF. CDR3 bases: TGTGCCAGCAGCTTCGCCGGGACGTCGCCCAATGGGCAGTTCTTC.

The table lists this clonotype with many counts. The V and J genes are TRBV7-2 and TRBJ2-7; D is uncertain. Between the trimmed V and J ends, which lost 2 bases and 7 bases, there was a span of 9 bases. Germline V gene data show CDR1 as SGHTA and CDR2 as FQGNSA. CDR3 length equals 12 residues. The CDR3 nucleotides are TGTGCCAGCAGCTTAAATTACCTAGAGCAGTACTTC. It encodes CASSLNYLEQYF.

This clonotype was seen repeatedly, ten times or more. This chain connects TRBV5-6 to TRBJ2-7; D gene unclear. The CDR3 totals 13 residues. The ends were cut back, 7 bases at V and 6 bases at J, with 17 bases in the middle. Germline values: CDR1 SGHDT, CDR2 YYEEEE. The CDR3 reads CASERVGNREQYF. Written as DNA, the CDR3 is TGTGCCAGCGAACGGGTTGGGAACCGCGAGCAGTACTTC.

The chain links TRBV4-3 to TRBJ1-1; D is unclear. The ends were cut back, 1 base at V and 5 bases at J, with 8 bases in the middle. CDR3 length: 13 residues. Germline V gives CDR1 LGHNA, CDR2 YSLEER. The CDR3, as DNA: TGCGCCAGCAGCCAAGCCCTTCTTACTGAAGCTTTCTTT. Translated: CASSQALLTEAFF.

Comment on this clonotype: Being one base from a much bigger clone, this may be a read error. This rearrangement joins TRBV6-1 to TRBJ1-2; TRBD1 might be the D (5 bases). Germline assignment: CDR1 MNHNS and CDR2 SASEGT. Trimming removed 1 base at V and 4 bases at J, with 13 bases between. The CDR3 has 15 residues. The CDR3 is CASSEERSGGYGYTF. The CDR3 coding sequence is TGTGCCAGCAGTGAAGAACGTTCGGGGGGCTATGGCTACACCTTC.

The V call is TRBV7-8, the J call TRBJ1-2; D might be TRBD1 (5 bases). This CDR3 is built from 11 residues. The germline V gene has CDR1 SGHVS and CDR2 FQNEAQ. V lost 4 bases, J lost 10 bases, and 10 bases lay in between. CDR3 amino acids: CASSSAGDYTF. The CDR3 DNA follows: TGTGCCAGCAGCTCCGCGGGGGACTACACCTTC.

This clonotype was observed many times. J is TRBJ2-5 and V is TRBV5-1; D is possibly TRBD1 (6 bases). The CDR3 runs 15 residues. Trimming took off 4 bases at V and 5 bases at J, with 18 bases between the two ends. Per the germline V gene, CDR1 is SGHRS and CDR2 is YFSETQ. CDR3 DNA: TGCGCCAGCAGCCGCCCAGGGGCTGAGGTGGAGACCCAGTACTTC. Amino acids: CASSRPGAEVETQYF.

This clonotype was found many times. This may be a read error, as it is one base from a much larger clone. The chain has TRBV7-2 and TRBJ1-2; 7 bases fit TRBD1. Per germline, CDR1 SGHTA and CDR2 FQGNSA. This CDR3 spans 14 amino acids. The V gene end was trimmed by 6 bases and the J gene end by 4 bases; junction bases not matched to a gene: 8. The CDR3 region is CASSIRQGGYGYTF. The DNA of the CDR3 is TGTGCCAGCAGTATCAGACAGGGCGGCTATGGCTACACCTTC.

This clonotype was seen a handful of times. This chain joins TRBV5-6 and TRBJ2-7; weak D call: TRBD2 (6 bases). CDR3 length: 14 amino acids. Trimming pared 3 bases from V and 7 bases from J, leaving 17 bases between. CDR1 is SGHDT and CDR2 is YYEEEE in the germline V gene. This CDR3 is CASSSGLDLNEQYF. In DNA form, the CDR3 reads TGTGCCAGCAGCTCGGGACTGGATTTAAATGAGCAGTACTTC.

A word on this clonotype: A much larger clone differs from this one at a single base, so this may be a read error. The CDR3 DNA is TGTGCCAGCAGCCGATGGGTCTGCGGGGAGCAGTTCTTC. This translates into CASSRWVCGEQFF. The chain employs TRBV27 and TRBJ2-1; TRBD2 is a possible D gene (5 bases). Germline V lookup: CDR1 MNHEY, CDR2 SMNVEV (reference sequence). The V gene lost 6 bases and the J gene lost 10 bases, with 16 bases spanning the gap. The CDR3 runs to 13 residues.

Concerning this clonotype itself: This may stem from a read error, because a much larger clone lies one nucleotide away. The V and J genes are TRBV6-2 or TRBV6-3 and TRBJ2-4; D possibly uses TRBD1 or TRBD2 (5 bases each). Trimming pared 5 bases from V and 4 bases from J, leaving 21 bases between. The CDR3 totals 17 residues. The germline gives CDR1 MNHEY, CDR2 SVGEGT. The CDR3 region is CASSLRRGQYQKNIQYF. DNA of the CDR3: TGTGCCAGCAGTCTCCGACGGGGCCAATACCAAAAAAACATTCAGTACTTC.

This chain uses TRBV10-3 with TRBJ2-1; no definite D call. This CDR3 region has 14 residues. V lost 7 bases, J lost 3 bases, and 13 bases lay in between. Germline lookup yields CDR1 ENHRY and CDR2 SYGVKD. The CDR3 sequence is CAITPQNSYNEQFF. Here the CDR3 DNA reads TGTGCCATCACTCCACAGAATAGCTACAATGAGCAGTTCTTC.

This clonotype showed up many times. CDR3 residues: CASTPGGGRGYTF. CDR3 nucleotide sequence: TGTGCCAGCACCCCAGGTGGGGGACGGGGCTACACCTTC. This rearrangement joins TRBV6-5 to TRBJ1-2; a possible D gene is TRBD1 (5 bases). V gave up 7 bases and J gave up 8 bases, with 17 bases separating them. The CDR3 totals 13 residues. CDR1 is MNHEY, CDR2 SVGAGI, per germline.

The chain uses TRBV4-1 and TRBJ2-1; TRBD2 aligns across 7 bases. V shed 0 bases and J 3 bases; nucleotides not matched to a gene: 8. The germline V gene encodes CDR1 MGHRA and CDR2 YSYEKL. The CDR3 loop spans 17 amino acids. In nucleotides, the CDR3 is TGCGCCAGCAGCCAAGAGGGGTCTAGCGGAAACTACAATGAGCAGTTCTTC. Translation gives CASSQEGSSGNYNEQFF.

A remark on this clonotype: Being one base from a much bigger clone, this may be a read error. This chain uses TRBV7-9 with TRBJ1-4; 8 bases line up with TRBD1. Germline CDR1 is SEHNR and CDR2 is FQNEAQ (reference sequence). The CDR3 totals 16 residues. Written as DNA, the CDR3 is TGTGCCAGCAGACAATTCCCCGGACAGGGTAATGAAAAACGGTTTTTT. Its translation: CASRQFPGQGNEKRFF.

This clonotype was observed at least ten times. This chain's CDR3 is CASSRAGFTDTQYF. CDR3 in DNA: TGTGCCAGCAGCCGGGCAGGCTTCACAGATACGCAGTATTTT. This chain links TRBV2 with TRBJ2-3; D not certain. The germline CDR1 and CDR2 sequences are SNHLY and FYNNEI. CDR3 length: 14 residues. Trimming left V 6 bases short and J 2 bases short, with 12 bases between. Full variable domain (remainder filled in from reference TRBV2 and TRBJ2-3): EPEVTQTPSHQVTQMGQEVILRCVPISNHLYFYWYRQILGQKVEFLVSFYNNEISEKSEIFDDQFSVERPDGSNFTLKIRSTKLEDSAMYFCASSRAGFTDTQYFGPGTRLTVL.